This T cell receptor (beta chain) is from a study of OX40 agonist ivuxolimab in advanced cancers. Study background: Given to patients was ivuxolimab, an agonistic anti-OX40 (CD134) antibody. Those treated in dose escalation had hepatocellular carcinoma, melanoma, renal cell cancer or head and neck cancer.

TCRdb keeps only in-frame clones here, not all; method: immunoSEQ multiplex PCR. The sample lists tens of thousands of clones; around 94% were seen once. After removal of 5 bases from V and 5 bases from J, the junction contained 6 bases not matched to a gene. The CDR3 is 14 residues long. Germline values: CDR1 SEHNR, CDR2 FQNEAQ (reference sequence). Exclusion applied to patients with autoimmune disease history or systemic immunosuppression. V is TRBV7-9 and J is TRBJ2-5, with 9 bases identical to TRBD1. The starting material was CD4+ or CD8+ T cells sorted from blood, obtained in a trial of the OX40 agonist ivuxolimab. This TCR was recovered from an adult with an advanced solid tumor such as melanoma, head and neck, liver or kidney cancer. CDR3 sequence reads: CASSRTGGFETQYF. The DNA of the CDR3 is TGTGCCAGCAGCAGAACAGGGGGCTTCGAGACCCAGTACTTC.